Listed below are T cell receptor beta chains from one sample, sequenced in a study of blood T cell repertoires in COVID-19. TCRdb's table, derived via immunoSEQ multiplex PCR, lists solely in-frame clones and lacks some. This table has some 250,000 clones, approximately 90% appearing once. Sequencing was carried out using PBMCs or T cells enriched from blood (not recorded which). The source of these receptors is a human donor in a cohort exposed to, infected with or recovered from COVID-19 (not recorded which). The donor label of this sample is uncertain. Each CDR3 is given with its conserved first and last residue. The order of the fields is clone size, J gene, V gene, D gene, CDR3 DNA, CDR3 protein. A D gene is named only where the DNA matches it firmly. Size values are once, few and many counts, or a class for expanded clones, and some rows have none.

.,TRBJ2-2,TRBV19,TRBD2,TGTGCCACCCAGACTAGCGGGGGGGCCGTCGGGGAGCTGTTTTTT,CATQTSGGAVGELFF
.,TRBJ2-3,TRBV11-2,TRBD1,TGTGCCAGCAGCTTCCGTGGACAGGGGGCTCCCACAGATACGCAGTATTTT,CASSFRGQGAPTDTQYF
.,TRBJ1-4,TRBV5-1,TRBD1,TGCGCCAGCAGAATTGGGACAGCTTACGAAAAACTGTTTTTT,CASRIGTAYEKLFF
.,TRBJ1-1,TRBV5-4,.,TGTGCCAGCAGCGTACAGGGGAACACTGAAGCTTTCTTT,CASSVQGNTEAFF
.,TRBJ2-7,TRBV4-2,.,TGTGCCAGCAGCCAAGACCCAGACTCAAACCCTTATTCCTACGAGCAGTACTTC,CASSQDPDSNPYSYEQYF
.,TRBJ2-7,TRBV7-2,TRBD1,TGTGCCAGCAGCTTAGCGCCGCGACAGGGCTACGAGCAGTACTTC,CASSLAPRQGYEQYF
.,TRBJ2-5,TRBV10-3,TRBD1,TGTGCCATCAGTAAGACCCGACAGGGCCAAGAGACCCAGTACTTC,CAISKTRQGQETQYF
.,TRBJ1-1,TRBV9,.,TGTGCCAGCAGCGTAACCCATCTTAGGAACACTGAAGCTTTCTTT,CASSVTHLRNTEAFF
.,TRBJ2-1,TRBV5-1,.,TGCGCCAGCAGCCGGGACTCTTATTACAATGAGCAGTTCTTC,CASSRDSYYNEQFF
.,TRBJ2-6,TRBV19,.,TGTGCCAGTAGTGTATTGCAGCGGGCCGGGGCCAACGTCCTGACTTTC,CASSVLQRAGANVLTF
.,TRBJ1-2,TRBV6-5,TRBD1,TGTGCCAGCAGTTACGGCCGGGACAGCTTCTATGGCTACACCTTC,CASSYGRDSFYGYTF
.,TRBJ1-2,TRBV6-5,.,TGTGCCAGCAGTAGGACTCCCGGGGGCTATGGCTACACCTTC,CASSRTPGGYGYTF
.,TRBJ1-6,TRBV6-5,TRBD1,TGTGCCAGCAGTTACTCCTGGCGGCAGGGGGACTCACCCCTCCACTTT,CASSYSWRQGDSPLHF
.,TRBJ1-1,TRBV4-3,.,TGCGCCAGCAGCCAAGAATATGGCAGGGCGAACACTGAAGCTTTCTTT,CASSQEYGRANTEAFF
.,TRBJ2-5,TRBV7-2,TRBD1,TGTGCCAGCAGCTTAGGGATCGGGACAGGACGAGAGACCCAGTACTTC,CASSLGIGTGRETQYF
.,TRBJ1-1,TRBV19,TRBD1,TGTGCCAGTAGCTCCCGAGGAGGGGGCGCAGCTTTCTTT,CASSSRGGGAAFF
.,TRBJ1-1,TRBV7-2,.,TGTGCCAGCAGCTTTAACAGGGAGACTGAAGCTTTCTTT,CASSFNRETEAFF
.,TRBJ2-5,TRBV19,.,TGTGCCAGTAGTACGGAAGAGACCCAGTACTTC,CASSTEETQYF
few,TRBJ2-1,TRBV19,.,TGTGCCACCAACCCAGAGGGGGGGGGTTCCTACAATGAGCAGTTCTTC,CATNPEGGGSYNEQFF
.,TRBJ1-3,TRBV15,.,TGTGCCACCAGCAGTGGAGGGTGGGATGGAAACACCATATATTTT,CATSSGGWDGNTIYF
.,TRBJ1-2,TRBV7-8,TRBD1,TGTGCCAGCAGCTTAGAGGGGACAGGGGCCGCTAACTCCTATGGCTACACCTTC,CASSLEGTGAANSYGYTF
.,TRBJ1-3,TRBV7-8,.,TGTGCCAGCAGCGCGGTCGCCTGGACACGCTACTCTGGAAACACCATATATTTT,CASSAVAWTRYSGNTIYF
.,TRBJ2-6,TRBV10-1,.,TGCGCCAGCAGTGCCCTAGAAGGCTCTGGGGCCAACGTCCTGACTTTC,CASSALEGSGANVLTF
once,TRBJ2-3,TRBV7-9,.,TGTGCCAGCAGCTCAGGGGGGAGGTTCCCAGATACGCAGTATTTT,CASSSGGRFPDTQYF
.,TRBJ1-6,TRBV5-6,TRBD1,TGTGCCAGCAGACCTTTCGGCAGGGGGCAGAATTCACCCCTCCACTTT,CASRPFGRGQNSPLHF
.,TRBJ1-1,TRBV2,.,TGTGCCAGCAGTCAGAGTGGTTCGGGGAACACTGAAGCTTTCTTT,CASSQSGSGNTEAFF
.,TRBJ1-5,TRBV2,.,TGTGCCAGCAGTCTCAGGGTGGGAAATCAGCCCCAGCATTTT,CASSLRVGNQPQHF